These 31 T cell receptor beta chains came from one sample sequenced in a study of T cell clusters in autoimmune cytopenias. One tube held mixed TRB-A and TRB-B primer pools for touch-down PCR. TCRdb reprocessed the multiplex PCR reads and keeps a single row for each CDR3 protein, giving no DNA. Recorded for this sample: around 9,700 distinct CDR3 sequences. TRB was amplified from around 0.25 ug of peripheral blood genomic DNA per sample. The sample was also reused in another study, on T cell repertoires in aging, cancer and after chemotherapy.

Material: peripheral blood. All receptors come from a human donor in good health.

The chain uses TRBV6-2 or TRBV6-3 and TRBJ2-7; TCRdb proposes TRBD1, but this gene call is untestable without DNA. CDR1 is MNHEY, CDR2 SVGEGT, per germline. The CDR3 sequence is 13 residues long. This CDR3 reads CASSYQGPDEQYF.

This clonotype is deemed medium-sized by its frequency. The CDR3 is CASSLGQGARYEQYF. The chain employs TRBV7-9 and TRBJ2-7; TCRdb selects TRBD1, and the lack of DNA leaves this call unchecked. CDR1 and CDR2 (germline): SEHNR, FQNEAQ (reference sequence). The CDR3 runs to 15 residues.

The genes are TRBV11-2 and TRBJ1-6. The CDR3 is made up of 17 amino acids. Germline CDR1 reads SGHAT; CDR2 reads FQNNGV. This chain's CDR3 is CASSLDQPSSYNSPLHF.

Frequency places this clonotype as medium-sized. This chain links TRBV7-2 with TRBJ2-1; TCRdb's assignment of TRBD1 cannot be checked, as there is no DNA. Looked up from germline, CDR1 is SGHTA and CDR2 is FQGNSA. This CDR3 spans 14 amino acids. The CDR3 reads CASSPRGGNNEQFF.

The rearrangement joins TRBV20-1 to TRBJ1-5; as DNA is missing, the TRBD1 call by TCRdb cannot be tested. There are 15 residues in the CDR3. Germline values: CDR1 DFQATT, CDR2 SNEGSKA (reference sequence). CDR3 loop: CSANSGEIRNQPQHF.

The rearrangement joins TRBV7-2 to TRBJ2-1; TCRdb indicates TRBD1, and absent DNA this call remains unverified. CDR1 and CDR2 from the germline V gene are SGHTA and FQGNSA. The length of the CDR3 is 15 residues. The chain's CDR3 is CASSQVTGSYNEQFF.

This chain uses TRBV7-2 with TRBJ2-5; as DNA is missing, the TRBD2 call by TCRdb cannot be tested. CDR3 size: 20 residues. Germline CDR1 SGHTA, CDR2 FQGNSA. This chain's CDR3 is CASRFSPWTSGGIHQETQYF.

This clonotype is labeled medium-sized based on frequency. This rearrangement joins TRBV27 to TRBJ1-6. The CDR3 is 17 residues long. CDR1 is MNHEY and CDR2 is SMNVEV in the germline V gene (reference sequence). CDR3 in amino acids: CARLLWTETTQNSPLHF.

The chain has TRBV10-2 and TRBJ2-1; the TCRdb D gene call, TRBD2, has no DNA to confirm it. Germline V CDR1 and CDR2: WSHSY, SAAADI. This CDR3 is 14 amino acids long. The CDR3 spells CASRLAGGNNEQFF.

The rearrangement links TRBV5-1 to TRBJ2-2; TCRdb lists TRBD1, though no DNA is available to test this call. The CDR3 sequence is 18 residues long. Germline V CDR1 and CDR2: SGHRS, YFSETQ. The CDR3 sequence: CASTPSTAGALRTGELFF.

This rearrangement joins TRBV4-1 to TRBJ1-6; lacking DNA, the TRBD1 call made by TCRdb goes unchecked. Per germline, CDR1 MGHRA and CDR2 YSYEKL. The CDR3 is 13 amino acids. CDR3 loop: CASSDRGWSPLHF.

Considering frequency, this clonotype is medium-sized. CDR3 amino acids: CASRDRDRFYEQYF. The chain is built from TRBV6-1 and TRBJ2-7; the TCRdb D gene call, TRBD1, has no DNA to confirm it. The CDR3 spans 14 residues. Per germline, CDR1 MNHNS and CDR2 SASEGT.

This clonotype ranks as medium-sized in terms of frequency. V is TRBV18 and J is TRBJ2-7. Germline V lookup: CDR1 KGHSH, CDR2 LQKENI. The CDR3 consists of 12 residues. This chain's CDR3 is CASSGERYEQYF.

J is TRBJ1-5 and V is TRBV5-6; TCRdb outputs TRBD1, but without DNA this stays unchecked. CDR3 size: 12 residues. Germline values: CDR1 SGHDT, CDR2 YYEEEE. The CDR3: CASSFLGGPQHF.

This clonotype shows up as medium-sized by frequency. CDR3 in amino acids: CSARVHPGDTGNTIYF. The chain employs TRBV20-1 and TRBJ1-3. In germline, CDR1 is DFQATT, CDR2 SNEGSKA (reference sequence). CDR3 length: 16 residues.

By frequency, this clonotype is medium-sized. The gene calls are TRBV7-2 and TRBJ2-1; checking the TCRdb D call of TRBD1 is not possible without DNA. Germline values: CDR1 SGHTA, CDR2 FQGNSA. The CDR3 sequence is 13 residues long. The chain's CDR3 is CASGQGKGNEQFF.

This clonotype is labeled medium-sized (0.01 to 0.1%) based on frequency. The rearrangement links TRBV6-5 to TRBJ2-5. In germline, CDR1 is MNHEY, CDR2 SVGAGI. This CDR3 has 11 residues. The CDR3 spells CASSYRETQYF.

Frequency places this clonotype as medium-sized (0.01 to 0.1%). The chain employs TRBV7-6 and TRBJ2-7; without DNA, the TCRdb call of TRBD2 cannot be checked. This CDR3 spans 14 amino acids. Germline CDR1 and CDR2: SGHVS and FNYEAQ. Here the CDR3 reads CASSGGLAGYEQYF.

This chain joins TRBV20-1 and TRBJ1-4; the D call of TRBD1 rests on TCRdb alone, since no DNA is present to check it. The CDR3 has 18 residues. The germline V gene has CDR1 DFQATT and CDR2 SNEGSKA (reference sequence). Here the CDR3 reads CSASNGLTGWIRDEKLFF.

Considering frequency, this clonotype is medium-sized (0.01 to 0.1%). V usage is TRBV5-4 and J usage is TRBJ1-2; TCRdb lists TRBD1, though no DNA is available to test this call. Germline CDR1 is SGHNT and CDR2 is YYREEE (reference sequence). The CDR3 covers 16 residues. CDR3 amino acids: CASSLARDRSPYGYTF. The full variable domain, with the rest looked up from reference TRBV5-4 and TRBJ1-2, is ETGVTQSPTHLIKTRGQQVTLRCSSQSGHNTVSWYQQALGQGPQFIFQYYREEENGRGNFPPRFSGLQFPNYSSELNVNALELDDSALYLCASSLARDRSPYGYTFGSGTRLTVV.

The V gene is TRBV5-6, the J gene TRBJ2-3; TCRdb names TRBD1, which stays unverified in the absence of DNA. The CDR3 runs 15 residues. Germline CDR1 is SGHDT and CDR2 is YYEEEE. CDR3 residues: CASSLAGGPADTQYF.

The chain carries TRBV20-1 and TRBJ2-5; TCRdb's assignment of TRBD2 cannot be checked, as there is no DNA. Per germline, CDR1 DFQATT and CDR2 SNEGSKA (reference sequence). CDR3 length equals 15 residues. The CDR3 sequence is CSARGLAGGQETQYF.

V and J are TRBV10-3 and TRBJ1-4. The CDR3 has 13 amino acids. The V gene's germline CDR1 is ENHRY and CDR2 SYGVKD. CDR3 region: CAISEDFNEKLFF.

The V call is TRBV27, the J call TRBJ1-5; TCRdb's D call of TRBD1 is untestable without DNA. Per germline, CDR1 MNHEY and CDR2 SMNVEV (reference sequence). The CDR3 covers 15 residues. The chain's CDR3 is CASRSTGTGTQPQHF.

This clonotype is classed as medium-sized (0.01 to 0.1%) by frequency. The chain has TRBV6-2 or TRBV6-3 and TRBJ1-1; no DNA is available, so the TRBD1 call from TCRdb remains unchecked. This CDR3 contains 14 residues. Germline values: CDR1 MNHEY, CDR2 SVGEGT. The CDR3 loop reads CASNNLGRNTEAFF.

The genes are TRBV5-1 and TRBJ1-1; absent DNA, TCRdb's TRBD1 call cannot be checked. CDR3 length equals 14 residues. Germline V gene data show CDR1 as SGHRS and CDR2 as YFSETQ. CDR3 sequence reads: CASSQLTVNTEAFF.

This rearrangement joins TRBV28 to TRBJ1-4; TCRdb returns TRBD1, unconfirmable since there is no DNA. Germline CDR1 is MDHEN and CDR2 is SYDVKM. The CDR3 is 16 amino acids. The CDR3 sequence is CASSTTWGGSNEKLFF.

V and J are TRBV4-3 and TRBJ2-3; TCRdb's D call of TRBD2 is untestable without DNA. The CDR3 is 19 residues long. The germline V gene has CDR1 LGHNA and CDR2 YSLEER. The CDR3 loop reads CASSQDLASGGAVTDTQYF.

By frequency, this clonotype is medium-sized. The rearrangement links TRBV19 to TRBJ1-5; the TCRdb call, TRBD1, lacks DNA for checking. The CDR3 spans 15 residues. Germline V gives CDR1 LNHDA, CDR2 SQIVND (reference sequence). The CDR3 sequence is CASSKNRDNNQPQHF.

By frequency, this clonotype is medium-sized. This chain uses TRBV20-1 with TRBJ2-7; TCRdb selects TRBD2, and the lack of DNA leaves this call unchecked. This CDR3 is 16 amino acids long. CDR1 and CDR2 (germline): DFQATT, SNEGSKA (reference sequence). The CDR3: CSARVSGRSPFYEQYF.

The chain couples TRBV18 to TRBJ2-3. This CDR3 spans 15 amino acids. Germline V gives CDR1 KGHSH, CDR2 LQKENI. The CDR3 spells CASSPREVATDTQYF.